This T cell receptor (beta chain) was retrieved from a study of T cell clones after liver transplantation. Study at large: Liver transplant recipients had immunosuppression withdrawal attempted within 2 years. Third-party-reactive TCRbeta sequences from pre-transplant mixed lymphocyte reactions served as antigen-independent comparators.

Profiling relied on immunoSEQ multiplex PCR, and the TCRdb table lists in-frame clones only, not all of them. The sample lists tens of thousands of clones; around four fifths were seen once. Of note for this clone: The target antigen is unknown.

Notes on the study in general: In a couple of subjects, few donor cells limited the measurable donor-reactive repertoire. Migration into the graft, not deletion, may explain lost graft donor-reactive T cells.

The sample here was CD4+ T cells from blood, taken 46 months after liver transplant. This TCR derives from a human patient who received a liver transplant. Some of the T cells might come from the graft donor.

The CDR3 region is CASSLVGGVNEQFF. CDR3 nucleotide sequence: TGTGCCAGCAGCTTAGTGGGAGGTGTTAATGAGCAGTTCTTC. The rearrangement uses TRBV7-2 and TRBJ2-1; maybe TRBD2 (6 bases). CDR3 size: 14 residues. Germline V gene lookup returns CDR1 SGHTA and CDR2 FQGNSA. Trimming took off 1 base at V and 7 bases at J, with 11 bases between the two ends.